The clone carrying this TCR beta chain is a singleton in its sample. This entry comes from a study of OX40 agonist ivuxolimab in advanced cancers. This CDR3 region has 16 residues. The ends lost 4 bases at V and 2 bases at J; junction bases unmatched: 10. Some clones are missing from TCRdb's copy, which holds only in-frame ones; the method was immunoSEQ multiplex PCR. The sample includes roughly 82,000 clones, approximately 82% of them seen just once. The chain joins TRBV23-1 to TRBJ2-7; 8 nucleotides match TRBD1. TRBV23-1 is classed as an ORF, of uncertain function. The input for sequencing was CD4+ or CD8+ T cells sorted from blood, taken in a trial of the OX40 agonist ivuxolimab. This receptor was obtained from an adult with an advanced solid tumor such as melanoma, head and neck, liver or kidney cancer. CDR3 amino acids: CASSPRQGNPTYEQYF. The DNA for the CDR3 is TGCGCCAGCAGTCCCCGACAGGGGAACCCTACCTACGAGCAGTACTTC.